A single sample is the source of the 5 T cell receptor beta chains below, sequenced in a study of Ad26.COV2.S vaccination and SARS-CoV-2 variants. Treatment specified: some 20 received Ad26.COV2.S at low or high dose, single or two shots; roughly 5 received placebo; per-sample allocation not given. The investigators took samples on day 63 after the first vaccine or placebo injection. The data were produced by immunoSEQ multiplex PCR, yet TCRdb's version contains in-frame clones alone and is incomplete. The sample yields hundreds of thousands of clones, roughly nine tenths seen once. The sequencing used peripheral blood, collected in a trial of Ad26.COV2.S vaccine versus placebo. These receptor sequences come from a person between 18 and 65 years old who received the Ad26.COV2.S COVID-19 vaccine or a placebo.

This sequence joins TRBV29-1 and TRBJ1-1; 7 bases map to TRBD1. The CDR3 is made up of 17 amino acids. Germline CDR1 is SQVTM and CDR2 is ANQGSEA. V trimming: 2 bases; J trimming: 3 bases; junction bases outside the gene matches: 15. In nucleotides, the CDR3 is TGCAGCGTTGAAACCCCAGGGGGGTCACGAAGGGACACTGAAGCTTTCTTT. It specifies CSVETPGGSRRDTEAFF.

This clone was seen only a few times. This chain joins TRBV7-9 and TRBJ2-7; weak D call: TRBD1 (6 bases). The germline CDR1 and CDR2 sequences are SEHNR and FQNEAQ (reference sequence). This CDR3 comprises 13 residues. Trimming shortened V by 4 bases and J by 0 bases, and 7 bases separated the two germline ends. CDR3 in amino acids: CASSSDSSYEQYF. The DNA of the CDR3 is TGTGCCAGCAGCTCGGACAGCTCCTACGAGCAGTACTTC.

This chain uses TRBV18 with TRBJ2-1, with D unclear. Between the trimmed V and J ends, which lost 3 bases and 15 bases, there was a span of 18 bases. The CDR3 contains 13 residues. CDR1 is KGHSH and CDR2 is LQKENI in the germline V gene. The DNA of the CDR3 is TGTGCCAGCTCACCCGATCCAGACACTGACTCGTTCTTC. Translation: CASSPDPDTDSFF. Using reference TRBV18 and TRBJ2-1 for the parts outside the CDR3, the full variable domain is NAGVMQNPRHLVRRRGQEARLRCSPMKGHSHVYWYRQLPEEGLKFMVYLQKENIIDESGMPKERFSAEFPKEGPSILRIQQVVRGDSAAYFCASSPDPDTDSFFGPGTRLTVL.

This rearrangement joins TRBV18 to TRBJ1-2, with D maybe TRBD1 (5 bases). Germline V gene data show CDR1 as KGHSH and CDR2 as LQKENI. The CDR3 covers 17 residues. V lost 2 bases and J lost 0, with 16 bases in between. The CDR3 protein is CASSPGVFDRTNYGYTF. In nucleotides, the CDR3 is TGTGCCAGCTCACCAGGTGTGTTCGACAGAACTAACTATGGCTACACCTTC.

The chain employs TRBV6-1 and TRBJ2-3; D remains ambiguous. The CDR3 runs 14 residues. The V end was cut by 1 base, the J end by 2 bases, with 7 bases between. Per the germline V gene, CDR1 is MNHNS and CDR2 is SASEGT. DNA of the CDR3: TGTGCCAGCAGTGAAGTGGCAGTCACAGATACGCAGTATTTT. Translating it yields CASSEVAVTDTQYF.